This is a list of T cell receptor beta chains from one sample in a study of T cell responses to AZD1222 COVID-19 vaccine. The method was immunoSEQ multiplex PCR; TCRdb's version includes in-frame clones alone and lacks a portion of them. The profile shows 150,000 to 200,000 clones, around 90% of them singletons. The sample here was peripheral blood, taken on day 0 of AZD1222 vaccination. These receptors all stem from an adult in good health. CDR3s include the opening cysteine and the closing phenylalanine or tryptophan. The D gene is left open where the match is weak. Clone size is stated in some rows and not others, as once, few, many or a class when expanded.

cdr3_nt cdr3_aa d_call v_call clone_size cdr3_length j_call
TGTGCCTGGAGTCGGGGTAGCGGAGCCTTGAACACCGGGGAGCTGTTTTTT CAWSRGSGALNTGELFF . TRBV30 . 17 TRBJ2-2
TGTGCCAGTAGTATAGGCTACCCTCGCGCGGGAAGCTCCTACAATGAGCAGTTCTTC CASSIGYPRAGSSYNEQFF . TRBV19 . 19 TRBJ2-1
TGTGCCAGCAGTTCGACAGGGGTAGGGAGTAATGAAAAACTGTTTTTT CASSSTGVGSNEKLFF TRBD1 TRBV28 . 16 TRBJ1-4
TGTGCCACCAGCAGAGAATCACAGGGCTGGTCCTACGAGCAGTACTTC CATSRESQGWSYEQYF . TRBV15 . 16 TRBJ2-7
TGTGCCTGGAGTTTAGGGGGCAACCCCTATGGCTACACCTTC CAWSLGGNPYGYTF TRBD1 TRBV30 few 14 TRBJ1-2
TGTGCCTGGAGTGTAGGGCTTGAAGCTTTCTTT CAWSVGLEAFF . TRBV30 . 11 TRBJ1-1
TGTGCCAGCAGTTTATATTCCGGTGGGACCCGGGCAGATACGCAGTATTTT CASSLYSGGTRADTQYF . TRBV27 . 17 TRBJ2-3
TGTGCCAGCAGTTTACAGGGGTCTGGCTACACCTTC CASSLQGSGYTF . TRBV28 . 12 TRBJ1-2
TGTGCCAGCAGTGAAGGGGGGACGAGCTACAATGAGCAGTTCTTC CASSEGGTSYNEQFF . TRBV6-1 . 15 TRBJ2-1
TGCAGCGTTGCGGGAACGAACACTGAAGCTTTCTTT CSVAGTNTEAFF . TRBV29-1 . 12 TRBJ1-1
TGTGCCAGCAGCGTAGCAGGGGCCGGGACAGATACGCAGTATTTT CASSVAGAGTDTQYF . TRBV9 . 15 TRBJ2-3
TGCGCCAGCAGCAATGGACAGGGGCCCTACGAGCAGTACTTC CASSNGQGPYEQYF TRBD1 TRBV5-1 . 14 TRBJ2-7
TGTGCCAGCTTGGGGAGGGGTTCGATGAACACTGAAGCTTTCTTT CASLGRGSMNTEAFF . TRBV27 few 15 TRBJ1-1
TGTGCCAGCAGCTTAGGAACCGGGTCTCAAGAGACCCAGTACTTC CASSLGTGSQETQYF . TRBV7-9 . 15 TRBJ2-5
TGCGCCAGCAGCCCCACACAGGGGGCATATTCACCCCTCCACTTT CASSPTQGAYSPLHF TRBD1 TRBV5-1 . 15 TRBJ1-6
TGTGCCAGCAGTGGGGGTGAGCAGTTCTTC CASSGGEQFF . TRBV2 . 10 TRBJ2-1
TGTGCCAGCAGCCAAGAGCGGGCGGGACTATGGGACAATGAGCAGTTCTTC CASSQERAGLWDNEQFF TRBD2 TRBV14 . 17 TRBJ2-1
TGTGCCTGGGGACATCCGTGGGGCTATGGCTACACCTTC CAWGHPWGYGYTF . TRBV30 . 13 TRBJ1-2
TGTGCCAGCAGTTACTCGGGTTCAGGGATATGGGGCTACACCTTC CASSYSGSGIWGYTF . TRBV6-5 . 15 TRBJ1-2
TGTGCCAGCAGTTGGACAGCTAACTATGGCTACACCTTC CASSWTANYGYTF . TRBV6-5 . 13 TRBJ1-2
TGTGCCAGCAGCCCGAGTAGCGGGAGAACAGCAGATACGCAGTATTTT CASSPSSGRTADTQYF TRBD2 TRBV3-1/TRBV3-2 . 16 TRBJ2-3
TGCGCCAGCAGCTTTGAGTTGAGCCAGCGCACTGAAGCTTTCTTT CASSFELSQRTEAFF . TRBV5-1 . 15 TRBJ1-1
TGTGCCAGTAGTATGCAGAGAGACTATGGCTACACCTTC CASSMQRDYGYTF . TRBV19 once 13 TRBJ1-2
TGTGCCAGTAGTTCCCCCGGGAGGGGTCGGGCTAATGAAAAACTGTTTTTT CASSSPGRGRANEKLFF . TRBV19 . 17 TRBJ1-4
TGTGCCAGCGGGACCGGGACTAGCGGGAGCTACGAGCAGTACTTC CASGTGTSGSYEQYF TRBD2 TRBV27 . 15 TRBJ2-7
TGTGCCAGCAGTTTTTCCAGGACAGGGGAAACCTTC CASSFSRTGETF TRBD1 TRBV12-3/TRBV12-4 . 12 TRBJ1-2
TGTGCCAGCTCAGTCCCCCCGGGGCACGAGCAGTACTTC CASSVPPGHEQYF . TRBV18 . 13 TRBJ2-7
TGTGCCAGCAGCTTGGACCGGGACTACCTCTACGAGCAGTACTTC CASSLDRDYLYEQYF TRBD2 TRBV5-4 . 15 TRBJ2-7
TGTGCCAGCAGCCGGACAGGGGGCACAGATACGCAGTATTTT CASSRTGGTDTQYF TRBD1 TRBV5-6 . 14 TRBJ2-3
TGTGCCAGCAGCAAGGGGACTAGCGGGAGGAATGAGCAGTTCTTC CASSKGTSGRNEQFF . TRBV21-1 . 15 TRBJ2-1
TGTGCCAGCAGTTACTGGGCCCTTAGAGAGCAGTACTTC CASSYWALREQYF . TRBV6-2/TRBV6-3 . 13 TRBJ2-7
TGTGCCAGCAGCCAAGATGGGACCGGGACCACCCCCTACAATGAGCAGTTCTTC CASSQDGTGTTPYNEQFF . TRBV3-1/TRBV3-2 . 18 TRBJ2-1
TGCGCCAGCAAGGCGGGACAGGGAGGCGAGCAGTACTTC CASKAGQGGEQYF TRBD1 TRBV4-1 few 13 TRBJ2-7
TGTGCCATTCGGCCGACAGGGGGCGCTCGAACCGGGGAGCTGTTTTTT CAIRPTGGARTGELFF TRBD1 TRBV30 . 16 TRBJ2-2
TGTGCCACCAGCAGATCTACGGGCAGGTACAATGAGCAGTTCTTC CATSRSTGRYNEQFF . TRBV15 . 15 TRBJ2-1
TGTGCCAGTAGTATGACGGGACCCACCTACGAGCAGTACTTC CASSMTGPTYEQYF . TRBV19 . 14 TRBJ2-7
TGTGCCAGCAGTGAAGGACAGGGGATCACCTACGAGCAGTACTTC CASSEGQGITYEQYF TRBD1 TRBV2 . 15 TRBJ2-7
TGCGCCAGCAGCTTGGTAGCGGGAGTGGGCACCGGGGAGCTGTTTTTT CASSLVAGVGTGELFF TRBD2 TRBV5-1 . 16 TRBJ2-2
TGCGCCAGCAGCAGTACGGGCAGAACAATCTCCTACGAGCAGTACTTC CASSSTGRTISYEQYF . TRBV5-1 once 16 TRBJ2-7
TGTGCCAGCAGCAGGGGGAAACATTTTTCACCCCTCCACTTT CASSRGKHFSPLHF TRBD1 TRBV6-5 . 14 TRBJ1-6
TGTGCCAGTAGTCTGAGGGGGGCTGAAGTTTACGAGCAGTACTTC CASSLRGAEVYEQYF . TRBV19 . 15 TRBJ2-7
TGTGCCAGCTCACCACTGGGGACAGGGTTACTGGGCGAGCAGTACTTC CASSPLGTGLLGEQYF TRBD1 TRBV18 . 16 TRBJ2-7
TGTGCCAGCAGGGCTACTAGCGGGAGGATAACAGATACGCAGTATTTT CASRATSGRITDTQYF TRBD2 TRBV7-9 . 16 TRBJ2-3